This T cell receptor beta chain is from a study of memory CD4+ T cells and cytomegalovirus serostatus. Study conclusions and caveats: Each of 67 CMV-associated TCRbeta sequences occurred in one to five individuals. Suggested: most of the CMV-linked TCR signature lies in CD4+ memory cells.

Notes on this clone: Its antigen is unidentified.

V shed 3 bases, J shed 1 base, and the junction held 2 bases outside the gene matches. Germline V gives CDR1 WSHSY, CDR2 SAAADI. The CDR3 has 14 residues. The protocol was immunoSEQ multiplex PCR, while the TCRdb copy is restricted to in-frame clones and leaves out a portion. The table shows under 100,000 clones, with less than 90% occurring only once. Single viable CD3+CD4+CD8-CD45RO+ cells were sorted as the memory CD4+ T cells. Serostatus was set by detecting CMV pp150, pp28, p38, p52 IgG. Total CD4+ T cells were enriched by CD4 positive selection. Sequencing used memory CD4+ T cells from blood. The sequence came from an adult in good health and CMV-seronegative. The chain recombines TRBV10-2 with TRBJ1-1; 7 bases are a match to TRBD1. CDR3 nucleotides: TGCGCCAGCAGTGATGGACAGGCGAACACTGAAGCTTTCTTT. This translates into CASSDGQANTEAFF.